Below, one T cell receptor (beta chain) is given with its context. No antigen is known for it. Base qualities are not at hand, and no much larger clone is one base apart. The library was made by PCR. TCR sequencing of DNA from cultured CD4+ T cells used the Oncomine TCR Beta short-read assay at the Johns Hopkins FTIC core. The QIAamp micro DNA kit was used to extract genomic DNA from the cultured CD4+ T cells. The Oncomine TCR Beta libraries from cultured CD4+ T cells were pooled using unique dual indexes and then sequenced on an Illumina iSeq 100. As for the authors' bioinformatics: Non-productive sequences were removed, and CDR3s not starting with C, not ending with F or W, or shorter than 7 amino acids were discarded. Antigen-specific clonotypes were identified using the MANAFEST web application through comparison of peptide-stimulated wells with reference and other culture wells. For a clone to be called positive, the clone needed an FDR below 0.05, an odds ratio above 5, and a productive frequency above 0.1% in at least two of three replicate wells. A clonotype was classed as cross-reactive if the clonotype showed significant expansion both in SARS-CoV-2 spike wells and in at least one common cold coronavirus spike condition. Levenshtein distances (stringdist) and unrooted phylogenetic trees (ape) in R version 3.6.1 were used to assess CDR3 homology. TCRdb reworked the public reads: Q25 trimming with fastp, MiXCR clone assembly, productive beta chains retained. Each entry merges the rows of one CDR3 protein and shows their most common DNA and genes. TCRdb's processing, not the authors' own work, is the source of the V and J calls. A total of 15,000 to 20,000 distinct CDR3 sequences appear in this sample, approximately 50% of them only once. The ten most abundant clones make up 9% to 10% of the sample.

Per the publication, the treatment or condition label means: roughly 10-day PBMC culture with coronavirus spike peptide pools or control peptides (ViraFEST assay). The study used the ViraFEST assay, which expanded antigen-specific T cells with peptide pools and then identified expanded clonotypes by TCR sequencing. The convalescent patients' positive SARS-CoV-2 PCR tests were from March to December 2020, which was before the Alpha, Beta and Delta variants emerged in the United States. Each well held two million PBMCs cultured with approximately 9.2 ug/ml peptide pools in IMDM containing around 5% human AB serum and about 10 IU/ml IL-2. Half of the culture medium was replaced with fresh IL-2-containing medium on days 3 and 7. After 10 days of culture, CD4+ T cells were isolated by negative selection using the EasySep CD4+ T cell isolation kit. PBMCs were separated from whole blood using Ficoll-Paque Plus gradient centrifugation and then either used fresh or cryopreserved at -140C. Culture conditions were generally each tested in triplicate wells.

This sample stems from a study of vaccination and CD4 T cells after COVID-19 (dated by TCRdb to between 2021 and 2023). Background for the entire study: Convalescent patients had a positive SARS-CoV-2 result on nasal swab PCR, and of these patients, several had mild disease and one had severe disease. In the convalescent cohort there were six males and four females, among whom were two Hispanic individuals, seven Caucasians, two Asians and one multiracial person. Two doses of either the Pfizer-BioNTech BNT162b2 vaccine (n=8) or the Moderna mRNA-1273 vaccine (n=2) were administered to participants. Post-COVID blood samples from convalescent patients were collected a median of around 110 days after diagnosis, with a range of about 35 to 161 days. The time from the second vaccine dose to post-vaccine blood sampling had a median of roughly 77 days and ranged from about 14 to 241 days. The cultures were stimulated with overlapping spike peptide pools from SARS-CoV-2 and from the common cold coronaviruses HCoV-NL63, HCoV-OC43 and HCoV-229E. In control cultures, a CEFX viral epitope pool was used as positive control, an HIV-1 Nef peptide pool was used as negative control, or no peptide was added. In fewer than 12 COVID-19 convalescent patients and a handful of infection-naive healthy vaccine recipients, researchers compared the spike-specific CD4+ TCR repertoire from before mRNA vaccination with the repertoire from after.

Summary of the overall study and its limitations: The number of convalescent patients in the study was relatively small, and the study did not examine early timepoints following natural infection. In convalescent patients, a median roughly 83% of post-vaccine SARS-CoV-2-reactive clones were detected only after vaccination, and vaccine-specific priming was suggested by this finding. Although the median number of SARS-CoV-2-reactive clonotypes went up from 21 after infection to some 37 after vaccination, the increase was not significant. Nearly all vaccine-specific clones in convalescent patients (304 of 307) were mono-reactive for SARS-CoV-2 spike rather than cross-reactive with common cold coronaviruses.

Measured from the cysteine to the phenylalanine, the CDR3 is 15 residues long. The kept DNA is CDR3 alone, 45 bases in frame from the first base. CDR1 and CDR2 are read off the germline V gene (reference sequence) as SEHNR and FQNEAQ. V sheds 0 bases and J sheds 0 bases, leaving 8 bases between their ends. The receptor's source is a human donor who had recovered from COVID-19. Sequenced material: CD4+ T cells from blood, cultured in vitro. The sequence links TRBV7-9 to TRBJ1-1; no D gene can be assigned with confidence. This receptor has the CDR3 CASSLALVMNTEAFF. The nucleotides are TGTGCCAGCAGCTTAGCCCTGGTTATGAACACTGAAGCTTTCTTT.